What follows is one T cell receptor beta chain and its context. The data are from a study of blood T cell repertoires in COVID-19. Some clones are missing from TCRdb's copy, which holds only in-frame ones; the method was immunoSEQ multiplex PCR. The sample contains around 190,000 clones, 84% of which appear only once. Trimming removed 6 bases from V and 1 base from J, with 9 bases in between. Germline lookup yields CDR1 SGHTA and CDR2 FQGTGA. This CDR3 has 13 amino acids. The TCR comes from a human donor in a cohort sampled during active COVID-19. The V call is TRBV7-3, the J call TRBJ1-1; D unclear. The specimen sequenced was peripheral blood. The DNA of the CDR3 is TGTGCCAGCAGTCCTGGGCCGAACACTGAAGCTTTCTTT. It is translated as CASSPGPNTEAFF.